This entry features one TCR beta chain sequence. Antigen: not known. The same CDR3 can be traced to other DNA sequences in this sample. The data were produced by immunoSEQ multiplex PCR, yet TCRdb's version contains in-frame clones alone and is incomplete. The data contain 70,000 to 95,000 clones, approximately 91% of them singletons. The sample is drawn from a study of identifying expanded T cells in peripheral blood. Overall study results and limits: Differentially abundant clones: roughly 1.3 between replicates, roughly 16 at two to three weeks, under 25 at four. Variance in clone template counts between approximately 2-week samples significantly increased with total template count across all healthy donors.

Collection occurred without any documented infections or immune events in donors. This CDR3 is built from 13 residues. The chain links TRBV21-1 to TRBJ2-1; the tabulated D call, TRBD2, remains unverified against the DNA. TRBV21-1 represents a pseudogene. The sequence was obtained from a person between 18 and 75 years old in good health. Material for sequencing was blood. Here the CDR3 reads CASSKLAGNEQFF. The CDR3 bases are TGTGCCAGCAGCAAACTAGCGGGAAATGAGCAGTTCTTC.